This TCR beta chain was sequenced during a study of regulatory T cells in long-lasting Graves disease. Looking at the study overall: Persistent cases took antithyroid drugs over 5 years and stayed TSH receptor antibody positive. Overall study results and limits: Peripheral blood alone, not thyroid tissue, underwent study.

Time point indicated: persistent/refractory GD, antithyroid drugs over 5 years with positive TRAb. The TCR library was prepared using RNA isolated from PBMCs. The peripheral blood volume drawn was 7.5 to 9.5 milliliters, and it was collected into EDTA tubes. Building of the TCR beta libraries involved iRepertoire HTBI primers and Arm-PCR of CDR3 regions. TCRdb itself ran the multiplex PCR reads through MiXCR, one entry per CDR3 protein. The table shows about 660,000 distinct CDR3 sequences, with about 30% occurring only once. In its sample, this clonotype was seen a few times. Its target is not known. Sequencing used peripheral blood mononuclear cells (PBMCs), obtained when the disease was refractory, from a patient treated with antithyroid drugs. This TCR derives from a female donor with Graves disease.

The CDR3 DNA reads TGTGCCAGCAGTGAACTGTCTCGCCCTACTCACACCGGGGAGCTGTTTTTT. This translates into CASSELSRPTHTGELFF. The chain couples TRBV6-1 to TRBJ2-2; D uncertain. Per germline, CDR1 MNHNS and CDR2 SASEGT. The ends were cut back, 2 bases at V and 3 bases at J, with 16 bases in the middle. This CDR3 has 17 amino acids.